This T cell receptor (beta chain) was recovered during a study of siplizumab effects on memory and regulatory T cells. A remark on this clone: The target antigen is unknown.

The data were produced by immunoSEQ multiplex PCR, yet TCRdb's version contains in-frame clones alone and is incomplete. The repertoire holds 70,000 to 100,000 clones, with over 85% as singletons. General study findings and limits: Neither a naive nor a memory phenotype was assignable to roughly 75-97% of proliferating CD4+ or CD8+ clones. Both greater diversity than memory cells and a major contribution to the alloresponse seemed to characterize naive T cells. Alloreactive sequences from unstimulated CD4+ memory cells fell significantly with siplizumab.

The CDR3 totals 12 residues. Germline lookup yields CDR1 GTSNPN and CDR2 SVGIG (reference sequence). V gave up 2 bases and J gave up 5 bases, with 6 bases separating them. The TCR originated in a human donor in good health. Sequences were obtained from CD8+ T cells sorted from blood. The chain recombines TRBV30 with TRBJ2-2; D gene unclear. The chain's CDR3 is CAWSSPTGELFF. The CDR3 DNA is TGTGCCTGGAGTTCGCCGACCGGGGAGCTGTTTTTT.